This entry is about one TCR beta chain. Its specificity is not known. CDR1 is GTSNPN and CDR2 is SVGIG in the germline V gene (reference sequence). The CDR3 has 15 amino acids. V shed 1 base, J shed 7 bases, and the junction held 7 bases outside the gene matches. This entry comes from a study of CD8+ T cells in alopecia areata. Study-wide findings and caveats: Persistence of many expanded lesional clones was seen in scalp and blood during tofacitinib.

Following RNA extraction, reverse transcription yielded cDNA that acted as the sequencing template. Repertoires were generated with immunoSEQ multiplex PCR, while TCRdb's copy carries only in-frame clones and drops some. The sample lists about 190,000 clones, approximately 61% occurring once. Indicated treatment: oral pan-JAK inhibitor, 5-10 mg twice daily. Source: CD4+ T cells sorted from blood, taken at week 24, from a patient treated with tofacitinib. V is TRBV30 and J is TRBJ2-1, with 10 bases identical to TRBD2. The TCR sequence derives from a human donor with alopecia areata. The CDR3 DNA reads as TGTGCCTGGAGTGAGGTAGCGGGGGGTTTTAATGAGCAGTTCTTC. Protein sequence: CAWSEVAGGFNEQFF.